This TCR beta chain was identified in a study of STAT5B mutations in CD4+ large granular lymphocyte leukemia. Study conclusions and caveats: Top patient clones used TRBV06 genes more often: 8/27 versus 2/35 in controls.

Sequencing was at survey level. Method: immunoSEQ multiplex PCR; TCRdb's copy keeps in-frame clones and lacks some. Of 32,000 or so clones listed, around nine tenths are singletons. Buffy coats from healthy blood donors served as controls. The CDR3 is 16 amino acids. V lost 0 bases, J lost 3 bases, and 5 bases stayed unmatched. Germline values: CDR1 SGDLS, CDR2 YYNGEE. In the case of this clone: Its antigen is as yet unknown.

V and J are TRBV9 and TRBJ2-3; 9 nucleotides agree with TRBD1. This sequence was found in a human donor in good health. What was sequenced was CD4+ T cells from blood buffy coats. The CDR3 region is CASSVADRGGTDTQYF. In DNA form, the CDR3 reads TGTGCCAGCAGCGTAGCGGACAGGGGAGGGACAGATACGCAGTATTTT. Supplemented by reference TRBV9 and TRBJ2-3, the full variable domain reads DSGVTQTPKHLITATGQRVTLRCSPRSGDLSVYWYQQSLDQGLQFLIQYYNGEERAKGNILERFSAQQFPDLHSELNLSSLELGDSALYFCASSVADRGGTDTQYFGPGTRLTVL.